One T cell receptor beta chain is described in this entry. This sample was included in a study of T cells in Graves' hyperthyroidism and ophthalmopathy. RNA transcripts gave rise to amplified TCR beta CDR3 regions. The HTBI primer set drove a first-round RT-PCR of the TCR CDR3. MiXCR, applied by TCRdb to the multiplex PCR reads, yields one record per CDR3 protein. This sample has approximately 600,000 distinct CDR3 sequences, with about a fifth found just once. V shed 2 bases, J shed 2 bases, and the junction held 8 bases outside the gene matches. Per germline, CDR1 SGHRS and CDR2 YFSETQ. The CDR3 runs to 18 residues. Every diagnosis used clinical symptoms, serum thyroxine and TRAb, thyroid ultrasound and orbital computed tomography.

The rearrangement uses TRBV5-1 and TRBJ2-6, with 9 bases that match TRBD1. Sequencing was carried out using blood. The TCR was taken from a young man with Graves' ophthalmopathy. The chain's CDR3 is CASSFWGQGTAGANVLTF. In DNA form, the CDR3 reads TGCGCCAGCAGCTTTTGGGGACAGGGTACTGCTGGGGCCAACGTCCTGACTTTC.